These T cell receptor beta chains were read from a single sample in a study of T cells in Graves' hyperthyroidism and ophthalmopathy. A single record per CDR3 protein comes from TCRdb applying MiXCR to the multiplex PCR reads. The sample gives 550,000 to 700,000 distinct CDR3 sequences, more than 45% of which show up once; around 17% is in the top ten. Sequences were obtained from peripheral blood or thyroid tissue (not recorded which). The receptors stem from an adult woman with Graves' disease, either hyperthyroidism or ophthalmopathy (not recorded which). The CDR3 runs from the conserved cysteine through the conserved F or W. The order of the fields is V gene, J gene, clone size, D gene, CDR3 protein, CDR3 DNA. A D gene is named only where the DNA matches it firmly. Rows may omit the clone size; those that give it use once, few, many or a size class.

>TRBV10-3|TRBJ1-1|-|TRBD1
CAISDRGIGTEAFF
TGTGCCATCAGTGACAGGGGGATTGGCACTGAAGCTTTCTTT
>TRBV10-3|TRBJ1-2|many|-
CAISAGSGDGYTF
TGTGCCATCAGTGCAGGGAGCGGGGACGGCTACACCTTC
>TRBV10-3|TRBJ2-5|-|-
CAISESSSLLQPQYF
TGTGCCATCAGTGAGTCGAGCTCCCTCCTTCAGCCCCAGTACTTC
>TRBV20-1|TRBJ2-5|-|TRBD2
CSALAQETQYF
TGCAGTGCACTAGCGCAGGAGACCCAGTACTTC
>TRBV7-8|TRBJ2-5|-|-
CASSLEVAGETQYF
TGTGCCAGCAGCTTGGAGGTAGCTGGAGAGACCCAGTACTTC
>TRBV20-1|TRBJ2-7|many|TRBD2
CSARDGGSGNEQYF
TGCAGTGCTAGAGATGGGGGGAGCGGGAACGAGCAGTACTTC
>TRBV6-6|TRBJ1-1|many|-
CASSYNLPDYTEAFF
TGTGCCAGCAGTTATAATCTGCCAGATTACACTGAAGCTTTCTTT
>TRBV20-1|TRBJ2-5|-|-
CSASRDAKMTQYF
TGCAGTGCTAGCAGGGATGCTAAAATGACCCAGTACTTC
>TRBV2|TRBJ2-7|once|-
CASSEALGPEQYF
TGTGCCAGCAGTGAAGCGCTTGGCCCCGAGCAGTACTTC
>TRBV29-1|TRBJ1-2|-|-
CSVVGLMGDGYTF
TGCAGCGTCGTCGGGCTAATGGGGGATGGCTACACCTTC
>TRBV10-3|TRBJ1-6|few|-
CAISDFGGGDSPLHF
TGTGCCATCAGTGATTTCGGCGGAGGTGATTCACCCCTCCACTTT
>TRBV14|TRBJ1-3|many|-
CASSQMGSGNTIYF
TGTGCCAGCAGCCAAATGGGGTCTGGAAACACCATATATTTT
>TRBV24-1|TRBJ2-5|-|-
CATSDPADRETQYF
TGTGCCACCAGTGATCCCGCTGACAGGGAGACCCAGTACTTC
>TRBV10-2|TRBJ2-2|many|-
CASRPGSGNTGELFF
TGCGCCAGCAGGCCGGGGAGCGGCAACACCGGGGAGCTGTTTTTT
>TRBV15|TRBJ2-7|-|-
CATSSLGTRNEQYF
TGTGCCACCAGCAGCTTGGGAACTAGGAACGAGCAGTACTTC
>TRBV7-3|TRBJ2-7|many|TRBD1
CASSPTGGSYEQYF
TGTGCCAGCAGCCCGACAGGGGGTTCTTACGAGCAGTACTTC
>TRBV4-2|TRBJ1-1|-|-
CASSQELGNTEAFF
TGTGCCAGCAGCCAAGAGTTGGGGAACACTGAAGCTTTCTTT
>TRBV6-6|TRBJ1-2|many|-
CASSYFSPDYGYTF
TGTGCCAGCAGTTACTTTTCGCCGGACTATGGCTACACCTTC
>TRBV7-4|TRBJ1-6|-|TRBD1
CASSGRGLSGSPLHF
TGTGCCAGCAGCGGCAGGGGGCTAAGTGGTTCACCCCTCCACTTT
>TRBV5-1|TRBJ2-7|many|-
CASSFSRRYEQYF
TGCGCCAGCAGCTTCAGTAGACGGTACGAGCAGTACTTC
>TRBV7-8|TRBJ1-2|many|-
CASSPVKLNYGYTF
TGTGCCAGCAGCCCAGTGAAACTAAACTATGGCTACACCTTC
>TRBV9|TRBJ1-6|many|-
CASSGGTSLGSYNSPLHF
TGTGCCAGCAGCGGGGGGACATCACTTGGCTCCTATAATTCACCCCTCCACTTT
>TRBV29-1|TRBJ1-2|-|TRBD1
CSVEGQRNYGYTF
TGCAGCGTTGAGGGACAGAGAAACTATGGCTACACCTTC
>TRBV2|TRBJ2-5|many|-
CASSFTQQETQYF
TGTGCCAGCAGTTTCACTCAACAAGAGACCCAGTACTTC
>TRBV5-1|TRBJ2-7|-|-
CASSLGRDIEQYF
TGCGCCAGCAGCTTGGGAAGGGACATCGAGCAGTACTTC